The rows below give T cell receptor beta chains drawn from one sample of a study of early T cells in non-severe SARS-CoV-2 infection. TCRdb called the 5' RACE reads again in MiXCR, with one record for every CDR3 protein. The data hold 50,000 to 70,000 distinct CDR3 sequences, with under 15% observed a single time. Specimen: whole blood. The source of these receptors is an adult who was a healthcare worker with PCR-confirmed SARS-CoV-2 infection or an uninfected control (not recorded which). Both conserved end residues are part of each CDR3. The D gene is left open where the match is weak. Not every row has a clone size; where given, it reads once, few, many or a size class.

J gene | clone size | V gene | D gene | CDR3 DNA | CDR3 protein
TRBJ2-1 | NA | TRBV7-9 | NA | TGTGCCAGCAGCCCGGGGGCCCGCGGGACCAATGAGCAGTTCTTC | CASSPGARGTNEQFF
TRBJ2-3 | many | TRBV11-3 | NA | TGTGCCAGCAGCTTGGTCCTTCCTCCTGATACGCAGTATTTT | CASSLVLPPDTQYF
TRBJ1-5 | NA | TRBV18 | TRBD1 | TGTGCCAGCTCAAATAAAGACAGGGGACCCAATCAGCCCCAGCATTTT | CASSNKDRGPNQPQHF
TRBJ1-1 | many | TRBV25-1 | NA | TGTGCCAGCAGAGGGTTTCACGAGGGAGAAGCTTTCTTT | CASRGFHEGEAFF
TRBJ2-6 | NA | TRBV10-3 | TRBD1 | TGTGCCATCAGTGAGGCCAAGGGACAGGGCGCTGGGGCCAACGTCCTGACTTTC | CAISEAKGQGAGANVLTF
TRBJ1-1 | many | TRBV20-1 | NA | TGCAGTGCTAGAGTGACGGGACTGTTGAACACTGAAGCTTTCTTT | CSARVTGLLNTEAFF
TRBJ1-1 | many | TRBV5-5 | TRBD1 | TGTGCCAGCAGGCGTCAGGGGGCAGATGAAGCTTTCTTT | CASRRQGADEAFF
TRBJ2-1 | NA | TRBV12-3/TRBV12-4 | NA | TGTGCCAGCAGTCGCGAAGTGGGCTCCTACAATGAGCAGTTCTTC | CASSREVGSYNEQFF
TRBJ1-6 | many | TRBV18 | NA | TGTGCCAGCTCACCGTCTACATGGACAGCCACGAGATCCTATAATTCACCCCTCCACTTT | CASSPSTWTATRSYNSPLHF
TRBJ2-3 | many | TRBV7-2 | TRBD1 | TGTGCCAGCAGCCCCCCGCCCACAGGGGAGTTCGGTACGCAGTATTTT | CASSPPPTGEFGTQYF
TRBJ1-2 | NA | TRBV7-9 | TRBD1 | TGTGCCAGCAGCTGGGGACAGAGCAACTATGGCTACACCTTC | CASSWGQSNYGYTF
TRBJ2-5 | many | TRBV6-5 | TRBD1 | TGTGCCAGCAGTTACTCGACAGGGACGTCGGAGACCCAGTACTTC | CASSYSTGTSETQYF
TRBJ2-1 | few | TRBV7-8 | NA | TGTGCCAGCAGCTTACGAACTAGCGACAGGGAGCAGTTCTTC | CASSLRTSDREQFF
TRBJ2-7 | NA | TRBV19 | TRBD2 | TGTGCCAGTCGGCTAGCGGGGGTCGACGAGCAGTACTTC | CASRLAGVDEQYF
TRBJ1-3 | few | TRBV7-8 | NA | TGTGCCAGCCGCCCCACGGACGGAGACCCACGCGGAAACACCATATATTTT | CASRPTDGDPRGNTIYF
TRBJ2-2 | few | TRBV19 | NA | TGTGCCAGTAGTACGATTACCCCCGGGGAGCTGTTTTTT | CASSTITPGELFF
TRBJ1-2 | many | TRBV6-5 | NA | TGTGCCAGCCGACAGGAACCTCATGGCTACACCTTC | CASRQEPHGYTF
TRBJ1-3 | few | TRBV18 | NA | TGTGCCAGCTCACCATCGGACACCATATATTTT | CASSPSDTIYF
TRBJ2-3 | many | TRBV9 | NA | TGTGCCAGCAGCGTAGATGGTGTGGGCTTAATAGATACGCAGTATTTT | CASSVDGVGLIDTQYF
TRBJ1-2 | NA | TRBV6-5 | TRBD1 | TGTGCCAGCAGTAACCAGGGGGGGGCCAACTATGGCTACACCTTC | CASSNQGGANYGYTF
TRBJ2-1 | NA | TRBV5-1 | NA | TGCGCCAGCAGCTGGGGACAGCAGGGAGGTAATGAGCAGTTCTTC | CASSWGQQGGNEQFF
TRBJ1-4 | few | TRBV27 | TRBD1 | TGTGCCAGCAGTGAGACAGGGGCAAATGAAAAACTGTTTTTT | CASSETGANEKLFF
TRBJ2-1 | few | TRBV29-1 | NA | TGCAGCGTTGAAGAGGCGCAGGGGGGGCAGTTCTTC | CSVEEAQGGQFF
TRBJ1-2 | NA | TRBV20-1 | NA | TGCAGTGCTAGAGATCCAGGACGCCCCCTCTATGGCTACACCTTC | CSARDPGRPLYGYTF
TRBJ1-4 | few | TRBV29-1 | TRBD1 | TGCAGCGCGGGGGGACAGGGGAATGAAAAACTGTTTTTT | CSAGGQGNEKLFF
TRBJ1-1 | NA | TRBV5-1 | NA | TGCGCCAGCAGCCCCGGTGGCATGAACACTGAAGCTTTCTTT | CASSPGGMNTEAFF
TRBJ1-2 | many | TRBV5-1 | NA | TGCGCCAGCAGCACAGACACTAACTATGGCTACACCTTC | CASSTDTNYGYTF
TRBJ2-6 | NA | TRBV11-1 | TRBD1 | TGTGCCAGCAGCCCCCGGACAGGGTTAAACTCTGGGGTCAACGTCCTGACTTTC | CASSPRTGLNSGVNVLTF
TRBJ1-1 | NA | TRBV29-1 | NA | TGCAGCGTTGCCGGGACTTCGAACACTGAAGCTTTCTTT | CSVAGTSNTEAFF